This record covers a single T cell receptor beta chain. This specimen comes from a study of cytomegalovirus exposure and HLA in healthy donors. The ends lost 5 bases at V and 6 bases at J; junction bases unmatched: 6. Germline assignment: CDR1 GTSNPN and CDR2 SVGIG (reference sequence). This CDR3 has 12 amino acids. PCR was performed using 60 Vbeta and 13 Jbeta primers. Repertoires were generated with immunoSEQ multiplex PCR, while TCRdb's copy carries only in-frame clones and drops some. Of some 40,000 clones in the sample, more than 65% were seen once. Sequenced sample: PBMCs. This sequence originates from a man aged 50-59 years in good health and CMV-seronegative. V gene TRBV30 combines with J gene TRBJ1-2; 7 positions agree with TRBD1. The CDR3 loop is CAWGGGVHGYTF. The CDR3 nucleotides are TGTGCCTGGGGAGGGGGCGTACATGGCTACACCTTC.